These 18 T cell receptor beta chains were sequenced from one sample in a study of OX40 agonist ivuxolimab in advanced cancers. The repertoire was sequenced with immunoSEQ multiplex PCR; TCRdb's copy has only in-frame clones and lacks some. The sample consists of about 15,000 clones, approximately 84% of them appearing once. The sample here was CD4+ or CD8+ T cells sorted from blood, taken in a trial of the OX40 agonist ivuxolimab. Receptors originate from an adult with an advanced solid tumor such as melanoma, head and neck, liver or kidney cancer.

The chain combines TRBV19 with TRBJ1-1, with D tentatively TRBD1 (6 bases). From germline, CDR1 is LNHDA and CDR2 SQIVND (reference sequence). The V end lost 10 bases, the J end lost 1 base, and 10 bases lay between the germline ends. The CDR3 has 12 amino acids. Written as DNA, the CDR3 is TGTGCCATCAAACAGGGGAACACTGAAGCTTTCTTT. This sequence encodes CAIKQGNTEAFF.

In its sample, this clone was seen a few times. The rearrangement joins TRBV2 to TRBJ1-2; D might be TRBD1 (6 bases). Deletions cut 7 bases from V and 5 bases from J, with 17 bases between. CDR1 and CDR2 (germline): SNHLY, FYNNEI. This CDR3 contains 14 residues. CDR3 nucleotide sequence: TGTGCCAGCACCTCCAGTACAGGGTCATATGGCTACACCTTC. Protein sequence: CASTSSTGSYGYTF.

The chain has TRBV5-6 and TRBJ2-7; no reliable D call. The CDR3 contains 13 residues. Trimming cost V 4 bases and J 1 base, with 9 bases left between them. Germline assignment: CDR1 SGHDT and CDR2 YYEEEE. CDR3 region: CASSPQVSYEQYF. The CDR3 DNA sequence: TGTGCCAGCAGCCCTCAGGTTTCCTACGAGCAGTACTTC.

The V and J genes are TRBV5-8 and TRBJ2-1, with D maybe TRBD2 (5 bases). The V end was cut by 2 bases, the J end by 3 bases, with 9 bases between. The CDR3 is 14 residues long. From germline, CDR1 is SGHTS and CDR2 YDEGEE. The DNA of the CDR3 is TGTGCCAGCAGCTTCGACTATATCTACAATGAGCAGTTCTTC. Protein sequence: CASSFDYIYNEQFF.

The chain recombines TRBV13 with TRBJ2-2; D gene ambiguous. The CDR3 covers 13 residues. Trimming cost V 4 bases and J 3 bases, with 6 bases left between them. Germline CDR1 PRHDT, CDR2 FYEKMQ (reference sequence). The CDR3 reads CASSYRDTGELFF. DNA for the CDR3: TGTGCCAGCAGCTATCGGGACACCGGGGAGCTGTTTTTT. Variable domain in full (rest from reference TRBV13 and TRBJ2-2): AAGVIQSPRHLIKEKRETATLKCYPIPRHDTVYWYQQGPGQDPQFLISFYEKMQSDKGSIPDRFSAQQFSDYHSELNMSSLELGDSALYFCASSYRDTGELFFGEGSRLTVL.

The chain combines TRBV11-2 with TRBJ2-1, with TRBD2 matching 9 bases. CDR1 SGHAT and CDR2 FQNNGV come from the germline V gene. V gave up 7 bases and J gave up 8 bases; unmatched junction bases: 9. The CDR3 covers 14 residues. CDR3: CASTFSGSNDEQFF. CDR3 nucleotides: TGTGCCAGCACCTTTAGCGGGAGTAATGATGAGCAGTTCTTC. Full variable domain (rest looked up from reference TRBV11-2 and TRBJ2-1): EAGVAQSPRYKIIEKRQSVAFWCNPISGHATLYWYQQILGQGPKLLIQFQNNGVVDDSQLPKDRFSAERLKGVDSTLKIQPAKLEDSAVYLCASTFSGSNDEQFFGPGTRLTVL.

The gene calls are TRBV9 and TRBJ2-2; no definite D call. CDR3 length: 13 residues. The V end was cut by 0 bases, the J end by 6 bases, with 6 bases between. The germline gives CDR1 SGDLS, CDR2 YYNGEE. The CDR3 here is CASSVVGAGELFF. CDR3 in DNA: TGTGCCAGCAGCGTAGTAGGTGCCGGGGAGCTGTTTTTT.

This chain uses TRBV6-1 with TRBJ2-7; possible D gene TRBD2, 5 bases. The germline V gene has CDR1 MNHNS and CDR2 SASEGT. The CDR3 extends over 13 amino acids. V lost 8 bases and J lost 3, with 14 bases in between. The CDR3 is CASWGSGGYEQYF. Here the CDR3 DNA reads TGTGCCAGCTGGGGTTCAGGAGGCTACGAGCAGTACTTC.

The chain combines TRBV5-4 with TRBJ2-1; 10 bases fit TRBD1. The CDR3 is 16 residues long. V was clipped by 3 bases and J by 4 bases; unmatched bases: 7. Germline V lookup: CDR1 SGHNT, CDR2 YYREEE (reference sequence). The chain's CDR3 is CASSSERTGGYNEQFF. Written as DNA, the CDR3 is TGTGCCAGCAGCTCAGAGAGGACAGGGGGTTACAATGAGCAGTTCTTC.

The rearrangement uses TRBV15 and TRBJ1-5, with a weak D call TRBD1 (6 bases). The germline V gene encodes CDR1 LNHNV and CDR2 YYDKDF (reference sequence). The CDR3 extends over 20 amino acids. Trimming removed 3 bases at V and 0 bases at J, with 24 bases between. CDR3: CATSSPRGGSKGYSNQPQHF. The CDR3 bases are TGTGCCACCAGCAGCCCCAGGGGAGGGAGTAAGGGGTATAGCAATCAGCCCCAGCATTTT.

The chain is built from TRBV2 and TRBJ2-1; 11 nucleotides line up with TRBD1. There are 15 residues in the CDR3. Losses at the gene ends were 3 bases for V and 7 bases for J; bases not matched to a gene: 5. Germline V lookup: CDR1 SNHLY, CDR2 FYNNEI. This CDR3 reads CASSEGDRGLNEQFF. Here the CDR3 DNA reads TGTGCCAGCAGTGAGGGGGACAGGGGGTTGAATGAGCAGTTCTTC. Drawing the rest from reference TRBV2 and TRBJ2-1, the complete variable domain is EPEVTQTPSHQVTQMGQEVILRCVPISNHLYFYWYRQILGQKVEFLVSFYNNEISEKSEIFDDQFSVERPDGSNFTLKIRSTKLEDSAMYFCASSEGDRGLNEQFFGPGTRLTVL.

J is TRBJ2-7 and V is TRBV9, with a weak D call TRBD2 (6 bases). Germline V lookup: CDR1 SGDLS, CDR2 YYNGEE. This CDR3 has 16 residues. Trimming took 3 bases from V and 3 from J, leaving 19 bases between them. CDR3 loop: CASSARWGESIYEQYF. The CDR3 DNA follows: TGTGCCAGCAGCGCCCGTTGGGGGGAGAGTATCTACGAGCAGTACTTC. Supplemented by reference TRBV9 and TRBJ2-7, the full variable domain reads DSGVTQTPKHLITATGQRVTLRCSPRSGDLSVYWYQQSLDQGLQFLIQYYNGEERAKGNILERFSAQQFPDLHSELNLSSLELGDSALYFCASSARWGESIYEQYFGPGTRLTVT.

V usage is TRBV28 and J usage is TRBJ2-7, with TRBD1 matching 8 bases. The CDR3 extends over 14 amino acids. The V and J ends lost 5 bases and 3 bases, in that order; junction bases with no gene match: 6. Germline CDR1 MDHEN, CDR2 SYDVKM. The CDR3, as DNA: TGTGCCAGCAGTCCCGGGACAGGTTACTACGAGCAGTACTTC. As protein: CASSPGTGYYEQYF.

This chain connects TRBV10-3 to TRBJ2-1; 8 nucleotides align to TRBD2. Germline CDR1 ENHRY, CDR2 SYGVKD. There are 15 residues in the CDR3. After removal of 4 bases from V and 5 bases from J, the junction contained 7 bases not matched to a gene. CDR3 in amino acids: CAISVLAGPNNEQFF. The CDR3 DNA is TGTGCCATCAGTGTCCTAGCGGGCCCGAACAATGAGCAGTTCTTC.

The chain joins TRBV7-3 to TRBJ2-1; D is unresolved. V gave up 4 bases and J gave up 0 bases, with 13 bases separating them. This CDR3 contains 16 residues. Per germline, CDR1 SGHTA and CDR2 FQGTGA. The CDR3 nucleotides are TGTGCCAGCAGCTCCGCCCCGCTTAGCTCCTACAATGAGCAGTTCTTC. This translates into CASSSAPLSSYNEQFF.

The chain is built from TRBV6-5 and TRBJ2-7; 7 nucleotides line up with TRBD1. The CDR3 length is 14 residues. Germline V gene sequence: CDR1 MNHEY, CDR2 SVGAGI. The J segment lost 2 bases and the V segment lost 2 bases, leaving 3 bases of the junction unmatched. The CDR3 region is CASSYGQGAYEQYF. The CDR3 nucleotides are TGTGCCAGCAGTTACGGCCAGGGGGCCTACGAGCAGTACTTC.

This chain links TRBV15 with TRBJ1-1; D not resolved. CDR3 length equals 14 residues. Trimming removed 0 bases at V and 5 bases at J, with 10 bases between. From germline, CDR1 is LNHNV and CDR2 YYDKDF (reference sequence). CDR3 residues: CATSRESDLTEAFF. The CDR3 bases are TGTGCCACCAGCAGAGAGTCGGACCTTACTGAAGCTTTCTTT.

The chain is built from TRBV19 and TRBJ2-1; tentatively, D is TRBD2 (7 bases). Deletions cut 0 bases from V and 6 bases from J, with 15 bases between. The CDR3 runs to 16 residues. Germline V gene lookup returns CDR1 LNHDA and CDR2 SQIVND (reference sequence). CDR3 residues: CASSIDGGGPSNEQFF. Written as DNA, the CDR3 is TGTGCCAGTAGTATAGATGGGGGGGGGCCGTCCAATGAGCAGTTCTTC. The full variable domain, in which reference TRBV19 and TRBJ2-1 provide the parts outside the CDR3, is DGGITQSPKYLFRKEGQNVTLSCEQNLNHDAMYWYRQDPGQGLRLIYYSQIVNDFQKGDIAEGYSVSREKKESFPLTVTSAQKNPTAFYLCASSIDGGGPSNEQFFGPGTRLTVL.